The rows below give T cell receptor beta chains drawn from one sample of a study of T cell clonotyping in hematopoietic cell transplantation. Measured with immunoSEQ multiplex PCR; TCRdb has only the in-frame clones, and not every one. The sample yields some 2,000 clones, about 94% seen once. Specimen: peripheral blood mononuclear cells, collected before stem cell transplant. The receptors derive from a woman aged 50 to 60 with acute myeloid leukemia. Some clones in this sample may be carry-over from other donors' samples. CDR3s include the opening cysteine and the closing phenylalanine or tryptophan. Fields, in order: J gene, V gene, clone size, D gene, CDR3 DNA, CDR3 protein. D genes are given only for firm matches. The size field is filled for only some rows; it gives once, few, many or a size class.

TRBJ2-7,TRBV7-9,.,.,TGTGCCAGCAGCCAGGGCCCGTTGGAGCAGTACTTC,CASSQGPLEQYF
TRBJ2-2,TRBV20-1,.,.,TGCAGTGCTCAGGGAACCGGGGAGCTGTTTTTT,CSAQGTGELFF
TRBJ1-2,TRBV6-1,few,.,TGTGCCAGCAGTGAACTCTTTTCCGCTCCAGCCTATGGCTACACCTTC,CASSELFSAPAYGYTF
TRBJ2-2,TRBV28,.,.,TGTGCCAGCAGTTTAAGGGAACAGGGGAACACCGGGGAGCTGTTTTTT,CASSLREQGNTGELFF
TRBJ1-1,TRBV4-1,.,.,TGCGCCAGCAGCCATCCGACCCTCAGGGGCGCTGAAGCTTTCTTT,CASSHPTLRGAEAFF
TRBJ2-5,TRBV5-1,.,TRBD2,TGCGCCAGCAGCTTCTCTGCGGGGGGGCAAGAGACCCAGTACTTC,CASSFSAGGQETQYF
TRBJ1-2,TRBV6-1,.,TRBD1,TGTGCCAGCAGTCCTAGACAGGGCCGAAATGGCTACACCTTC,CASSPRQGRNGYTF
TRBJ2-5,TRBV2,.,.,TGTGCCAGCAGTGCTCAGGGTAGCCAAGAGACCCAGTACTTC,CASSAQGSQETQYF
TRBJ2-7,TRBV27,.,.,TGTGCCAGCAGTCCCCGACCGGGAGCGGCCCACGAGCAGTACTTC,CASSPRPGAAHEQYF
TRBJ1-2,TRBV5-5,.,.,TGTGCCAGCAGCTTGGGACCGGGTGGGCAGACCCTTAACTATGGCTACACCTTC,CASSLGPGGQTLNYGYTF
TRBJ2-3,TRBV7-9,.,TRBD1,TGTGCCAGCAGCTTATATTCAGGGGGAACAGATACGCAGTATTTT,CASSLYSGGTDTQYF
TRBJ2-1,TRBV11-3,.,TRBD2,TGTGCCAGCAGCTTCGGACTAGCGGGTAATGAGCAGTTCTTC,CASSFGLAGNEQFF
TRBJ1-1,TRBV15,.,.,TGTGCCACCAGCAGAGAGGGAGGGGCCCGTGAAGCTTTCTTT,CATSREGGAREAFF
TRBJ2-7,TRBV5-1,.,TRBD1,TGCGCCAGCAGCTTGTCCGGGACAGAGGACGAGCAGTACTTC,CASSLSGTEDEQYF
TRBJ2-1,TRBV4-1,.,TRBD1,TGCGCCAGCAGCTCCTCCCACCCGGGACAGGGGTCGAATGAGCAGTTCTTC,CASSSSHPGQGSNEQFF
TRBJ2-5,TRBV7-6,.,.,TGTGCCAGCAGCGGAGGTGGTGCCCAGTTTTGGAGCCAGTACTTC,CASSGGGAQFWSQYF
TRBJ1-6,TRBV6-5,.,.,TGTGCCAGCAGTTACTCCCAGGGGTCGAGTTCACCCCTCCACTTT,CASSYSQGSSSPLHF
TRBJ1-2,TRBV4-3,.,.,TGCGCCAGCAGCCCCCAGCCCGGGGGCTCCTTCTATGGCTACACCTTC,CASSPQPGGSFYGYTF
TRBJ1-2,TRBV2,.,.,TGTGCCAGCAGTCAGGGCTATGGCTACACCTTC,CASSQGYGYTF
TRBJ2-5,TRBV5-6,.,TRBD2,TGTGCCAGCAGCCGGGGAGGAACTAGCGGGGGGGTCCAAGAGACCCAGTACTTC,CASSRGGTSGGVQETQYF
TRBJ2-5,TRBV10-3,.,.,TGTGCCATCAGTGAAGGGCCTCGGCCCCAGTACTTC,CAISEGPRPQYF
TRBJ1-6,TRBV28,.,.,TGTGCCAGCAGCCAAGGGGACTCCTATAATTCACCCCTCCACTTT,CASSQGDSYNSPLHF
TRBJ1-1,TRBV7-6,.,TRBD1,TGTGCCAGCGGCGCCTGGGGACAGATCACTGAAGCTTTCTTT,CASGAWGQITEAFF
TRBJ2-5,TRBV5-8,.,TRBD1,TGTGCCAGCAGCAGACAGGGGCGAATTGGAGAGACCCAGTACTTC,CASSRQGRIGETQYF
TRBJ2-5,TRBV5-4,.,.,TGTGCCAGCGGAACGATCCGAGGGGAGACCCAGTACTTC,CASGTIRGETQYF
TRBJ2-3,TRBV4-3,.,.,TGCGCCAGCAGCCAAGATACCGGCACTAGCACAGATACGCAGTATTTT,CASSQDTGTSTDTQYF
TRBJ2-7,TRBV7-2,.,TRBD2,TGTGCCAGCAGCCGGACTAGCGTATCCTACGAGCAGTACTTC,CASSRTSVSYEQYF
TRBJ1-6,TRBV7-9,.,.,TGTGCCAGCAGCGTAGACAGCGATTCACCCCTCCACTTT,CASSVDSDSPLHF
TRBJ2-5,TRBV6-6,once,.,TGTGCCAGCAAAAGGGGAGCGCGAGAGACCCAGTACTTC,CASKRGARETQYF
TRBJ1-1,TRBV15,.,.,TGTGCCACCAGCGGCCTCCGGCATAACACTGAAGCTTTCTTT,CATSGLRHNTEAFF
TRBJ1-5,TRBV19,.,TRBD1,TGTGCCAGTAGTGTTACCCGTTTACAGGGGTTGGATCAGCCCCAGCATTTT,CASSVTRLQGLDQPQHF
TRBJ2-7,TRBV19,.,.,TGTGCCATTCCGATGGGGGCAGTTTTAGACGAGCAGTACTTC,CAIPMGAVLDEQYF
TRBJ1-1,TRBV15,.,TRBD1,TGTGCCACCAGCAGTCCCCCCACAGGGGTCGCTGAAGCTTTCTTT,CATSSPPTGVAEAFF
TRBJ2-7,TRBV27,.,.,TGTGCCAGCAGTTCGGTAGGGTACGAGCAGTACTTC,CASSSVGYEQYF
TRBJ1-4,TRBV7-8,.,TRBD1,TGTGCCAGCAGCTTAGCGCGTGGACAGGGGCCCGGCGAACTGTTTTTT,CASSLARGQGPGELFF
TRBJ2-1,TRBV6-6,.,.,TGTGCCAGCAGTTACGACAATGAGCAGTTCTTC,CASSYDNEQFF
TRBJ1-1,TRBV4-3,.,.,TGCGCCAGCAGCCAAGCCGTAGGACAAGCGAACACTGAAGCTTTCTTT,CASSQAVGQANTEAFF
TRBJ1-5,TRBV29-1,.,.,TGCAGCGTTGGCGACGGGAATCAGCCCCAGCATTTT,CSVGDGNQPQHF
TRBJ2-7,TRBV5-8,.,TRBD1,TGTGCCAGCAGCTCCTTCAACAGGGGCCATGAGCAGTACTTC,CASSSFNRGHEQYF
TRBJ1-5,TRBV7-9,.,.,TGTGCCAGCAGCTTAGCGTCGGCGGGAAGCAATCAGCCCCAGCATTTT,CASSLASAGSNQPQHF
TRBJ2-7,TRBV15,.,TRBD2,TGTGCCACCAGCCGGGGGGACTCCTCAAGCTACGAGCAGTACTTC,CATSRGDSSSYEQYF
TRBJ1-4,TRBV18,.,.,TGTGCCAGCTCACCAGACGCACAGGGAGTGTTGTTTTTT,CASSPDAQGVLFF
TRBJ1-3,TRBV6-5,.,TRBD1,TGTGCCAGCAGTTACCGGGACAGGGGCGGGTACACCATATATTTT,CASSYRDRGGYTIYF
TRBJ2-5,TRBV5-4,.,TRBD2,TGTGCCAGCAGCCCGGGGGGGACCCAAGAGACCCAGTACTTC,CASSPGGTQETQYF
TRBJ1-5,TRBV6-6,.,.,TGTGCCAGCATCCTGGGGAAGGACAGATGGAATCAGCCCCAGCATTTT,CASILGKDRWNQPQHF
TRBJ1-5,TRBV6-6,.,TRBD1,TGTGCCAGCAGTCGACAGGGGGTCTATCAGCCCCAGCATTTT,CASSRQGVYQPQHF